The 20 T cell receptor beta chains presented below share a single source sample, sequenced in a study of CD8 T cells in Susac syndrome. RNA totalling about 0.5 to 1 ug underwent reverse transcription with random hexamers. TCRdb reprocessed the immunoSEQ multiplex PCR reads with MiXCR, giving one entry per CDR3 protein. Of 180,000 or so distinct CDR3 sequences in the sample, nearly 97% were seen once. The sequenced sample consisted of CD4+ T cells from PBMCs. These receptor sequences come from a human donor with multiple sclerosis.

J is TRBJ2-3 and V is TRBV13, with a possible D match to TRBD2 (6 bases). Per germline, CDR1 PRHDT and CDR2 FYEKMQ (reference sequence). CDR3 length equals 16 residues. Trimming shortened V by 5 bases and J by 3 bases, and 18 bases separated the two germline ends. CDR3 in amino acids: CASSESGGKRTDTQYF. The CDR3 DNA sequence: TGTGCCAGCAGCGAAAGTGGGGGGAAGAGGACAGATACGCAGTATTTT. The full variable domain, completed using reference TRBV13 and TRBJ2-3, is AAGVIQSPRHLIKEKRETATLKCYPIPRHDTVYWYQQGPGQDPQFLISFYEKMQSDKGSIPDRFSAQQFSDYHSELNMSSLELGDSALYFCASSESGGKRTDTQYFGPGTRLTVL.

This chain links TRBV14 with TRBJ2-5, with 7 nucleotides matching TRBD2. This CDR3 spans 15 amino acids. The junction had 4 bases not matched to a gene; V was cut back by 2 bases and J by 1 base. Germline V gene data show CDR1 as SGHDN and CDR2 as FVKESK. CDR3 in amino acids: CASSQTTSVQETQYF. The CDR3 nucleotides read TGTGCCAGCAGCCAAACCACTAGCGTCCAAGAGACCCAGTACTTC. The variable domain in full, completed from reference TRBV14 and TRBJ2-5, reads EAGVTQFPSHSVIEKGQTVTLRCDPISGHDNLYWYRRVMGKEIKFLLHFVKESKQDESGMPNNRFLAERTGGTYSTLKVQPAELEDSGVYFCASSQTTSVQETQYFGPGTRLLVL.

The V call is TRBV10-3, the J call TRBJ1-5; D is undetermined. The CDR3 sequence is 12 residues long. V was shortened by 10 bases and J by 3 bases, with 10 bases between the two germline ends. Germline assignment: CDR1 ENHRY and CDR2 SYGVKD. Here the CDR3 reads CATGYDNQPQHF. DNA of the CDR3: TGTGCCACCGGGTACGACAATCAGCCCCAGCATTTT.

This chain joins TRBV6-2 or TRBV6-3 and TRBJ2-1; D unclear. Germline CDR1 MNHEY, CDR2 SVGEGT. This CDR3 comprises 15 residues. With 7 bases removed from V and 2 bases from J, the gap between germline ends came to 15 bases. The CDR3 here is CASTFTITPYNEQFF. The CDR3 DNA sequence: TGTGCCAGCACCTTTACTATCACTCCCTACAATGAGCAGTTCTTC.

The rearrangement uses TRBV20-1 and TRBJ2-3, with TRBD2 matching 13 bases. The CDR3 contains 15 residues. Germline V gene sequence: CDR1 DFQATT, CDR2 SNEGSKA (reference sequence). Trimming cost V 5 bases and J 2 bases; bases outside gene matches: 4. CDR3 loop: CSAPGTSGDTDTQYF. CDR3 nucleotides: TGCAGTGCTCCAGGGACTAGCGGGGACACAGATACGCAGTATTTT.

The chain couples TRBV19 to TRBJ2-1; D is unresolved. CDR3 length: 14 residues. Germline V gene lookup returns CDR1 LNHDA and CDR2 SQIVND (reference sequence). V was shortened by 5 bases and J by 0 bases, with 8 bases between the two germline ends. This chain's CDR3 is CASSPDLSYNEQFF. In DNA form, the CDR3 reads TGTGCCAGTAGTCCGGATCTCTCCTACAATGAGCAGTTCTTC.

This chain uses TRBV29-1 with TRBJ2-3; possible D gene TRBD2, 7 bases. The germline V gene has CDR1 SQVTM and CDR2 ANQGSEA. Trimming took off 3 bases at V and 2 bases at J, with 12 bases between the two ends. The CDR3 is 14 residues long. The CDR3 region has the DNA TGCAGCGTTGAGCGGGGGCCCTCCACAGATACGCAGTATTTT. This encodes CSVERGPSTDTQYF.

The CDR3 protein is CASSFRQGAAGELFF. CDR3 DNA: TGTGCCAGCAGTTTCAGGCAGGGTGCCGCCGGGGAGCTGTTTTTT. The genes are TRBV12-3 or TRBV12-4 and TRBJ2-2; tentatively, D is TRBD1 (5 bases). V lost 3 bases and J 6 bases, leaving 14 bases between the germline ends. CDR3 length equals 15 residues.

The J gene is TRBJ2-1, the V gene TRBV7-3; D tentatively fits TRBD1 or TRBD2 (7 bases each). The length of the CDR3 is 18 residues. Trimming removed 1 base at V and 0 bases at J, with 16 bases between. Germline lookup yields CDR1 SGHTA and CDR2 FQGTGA. The CDR3 region is CASSLSRGWTSSYNEQFF. Here the CDR3 DNA reads TGTGCCAGCAGCTTAAGCAGGGGGTGGACTAGCTCCTACAATGAGCAGTTCTTC.

Only a few counts were recorded for this clonotype. This rearrangement joins TRBV7-9 to TRBJ2-7, with no clear D. The length of the CDR3 is 12 residues. Germline CDR1 and CDR2: SEHNR and FQNEAQ (reference sequence). V was pared by 11 bases and J by 4 bases, with 15 bases between. In DNA form, the CDR3 reads TGTGCCTCCAGCGACGGCCCTTACGAGCAGTACTTC. Protein product: CASSDGPYEQYF.

The DNA for the CDR3 is TGTGCCAGCAGCCAAGGGGGGGGCGGTCGAGCTTTCTTT. Translating it yields CASSQGGGGRAFF. The chain uses TRBV4-2 and TRBJ1-1; tentative D call: TRBD1 (6 bases). The V gene's germline CDR1 is LGHNA and CDR2 YNFKEQ. V dropped 1 base and J dropped 10 bases, with 13 bases sitting between them. The CDR3 runs 13 residues.

The chain recombines TRBV27 with TRBJ1-5, with no clear D. Germline CDR1 and CDR2: MNHEY and SMNVEV (reference sequence). V lost 1 base and J lost 7, with 5 bases in between. The CDR3 runs 12 residues. The CDR3 protein is CASSLWVQPQHF. DNA of the CDR3: TGTGCCAGCAGTTTATGGGTACAGCCCCAGCATTTT.

The chain couples TRBV28 to TRBJ1-1; TRBD1 aligns across 9 bases. CDR3 length: 13 residues. Germline V gives CDR1 MDHEN, CDR2 SYDVKM. V lost 6 bases to trimming and J lost 7 bases; unmatched junction nucleotides: 6. DNA of the CDR3: TGTGCCAGCAGGAGCGGACAGGGGTTTGAAGCTTTCTTT. The encoded protein is CASRSGQGFEAFF.

V usage is TRBV30 and J usage is TRBJ1-1; 7 nucleotides match TRBD1. The CDR3 spans 13 residues. Per the germline V gene, CDR1 is GTSNPN and CDR2 is SVGIG (reference sequence). V gave up 4 bases and J gave up 4 bases; unmatched junction bases: 6. Written as DNA, the CDR3 is TGTGCCTGGATCCAGGGGGAATCCACTGAAGCTTTCTTT. Translation gives CAWIQGESTEAFF.

The V gene is TRBV29-1, the J gene TRBJ2-7; D perhaps matches TRBD2 (6 bases). Deletions cut 4 bases from V and 3 bases from J, with 10 bases between. The CDR3 contains 12 residues. CDR1 and CDR2 (germline): SQVTM, ANQGSEA. CDR3 amino acids: CSVVRGNYEQYF. The CDR3 region has the DNA TGCAGCGTTGTACGGGGGAACTACGAGCAGTACTTC.

V usage is TRBV7-8 and J usage is TRBJ2-7; D uncertain. Germline CDR1 is SGHVS and CDR2 is FQNEAQ. The CDR3 runs to 13 residues. The V end was cut by 1 base, the J end by 3 bases, with 7 bases between. The CDR3 reads CASSLEEYYEQYF. The CDR3 region has the DNA TGTGCCAGCAGCTTAGAGGAATACTACGAGCAGTACTTC.

The V gene is TRBV29-1, the J gene TRBJ1-2, with 9 bases lining up with TRBD1. The CDR3 is 12 amino acids. The trim removed 4 bases at V and 4 bases at J, leaving 1 base unmatched. Germline CDR1 is SQVTM and CDR2 is ANQGSEA. CDR3 sequence (DNA): TGCAGCGTTGTGGGACAGGGCTATGGCTACACCTTC. Translating gives CSVVGQGYGYTF.

The chain recombines TRBV27 with TRBJ1-5, with TRBD1 as a possible D gene (5 bases). V lost 10 bases to trimming and J lost 2 bases, with 18 bases between them. The germline CDR1 and CDR2 sequences are MNHEY and SMNVEV (reference sequence). The CDR3 consists of 15 residues. In DNA, the CDR3 is TGTGCCACCGCAACCGGGGGATTAGGCAATCAGCCCCAGCATTTT. Residues: CATATGGLGNQPQHF.

On this clonotype: Relative to the germline gene, one junction end is altered; a read error may explain this. The chain couples TRBV20-1 to TRBJ2-7, with D possibly matching TRBD2 (6 bases). CDR1 and CDR2 from the germline V gene are DFQATT and SNEGSKA (reference sequence). CDR3 length equals 11 residues. The CDR3 DNA reads as TGCAGTGGGACCGGAGCGGGCCGTAGTGGGTTC. This translates into CSGTGAGRSGF.

CDR3 loop: CASGLVRDSNSPLHF. The CDR3 nucleotides read TGTGCTAGTGGTTTGGTACGGGACAGTAATTCACCCCTCCACTTT. The rearrangement joins TRBV12-5 to TRBJ1-6; TRBD1 matches 7 bases. With 0 bases clipped from V and 6 bases from J, the junction kept 2 bases outside the gene matches. This CDR3 comprises 15 residues. Germline CDR1 reads LGHNT; CDR2 reads FRNRAP.